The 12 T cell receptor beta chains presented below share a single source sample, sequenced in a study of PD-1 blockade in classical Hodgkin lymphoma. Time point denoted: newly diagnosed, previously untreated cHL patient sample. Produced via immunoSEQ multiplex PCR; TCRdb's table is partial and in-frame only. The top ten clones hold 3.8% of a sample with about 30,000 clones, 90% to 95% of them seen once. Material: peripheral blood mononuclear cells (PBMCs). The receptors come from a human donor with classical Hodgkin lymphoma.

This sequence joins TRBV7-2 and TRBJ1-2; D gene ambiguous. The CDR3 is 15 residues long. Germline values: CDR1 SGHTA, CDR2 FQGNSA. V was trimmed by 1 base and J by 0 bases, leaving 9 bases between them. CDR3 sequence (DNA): TGTGCCAGCAGCTTAGTGGCAGACTCTAACTATGGCTACACCTTC. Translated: CASSLVADSNYGYTF.

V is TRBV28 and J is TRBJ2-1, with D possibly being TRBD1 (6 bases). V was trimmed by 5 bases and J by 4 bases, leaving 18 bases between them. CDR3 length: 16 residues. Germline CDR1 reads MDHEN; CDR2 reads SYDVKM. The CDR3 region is CASSPNSGTIYNEQFF. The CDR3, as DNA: TGTGCCAGCAGTCCCAACTCCGGGACAATTTACAATGAGCAGTTCTTC.

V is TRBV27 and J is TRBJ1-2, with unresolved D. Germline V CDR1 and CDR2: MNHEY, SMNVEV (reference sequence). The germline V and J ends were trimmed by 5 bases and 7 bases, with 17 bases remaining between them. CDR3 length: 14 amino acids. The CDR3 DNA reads TGTGCCAGCAGTAGGAAGACCCCGGGTGGTGGCTACACCTTC. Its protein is CASSRKTPGGGYTF.

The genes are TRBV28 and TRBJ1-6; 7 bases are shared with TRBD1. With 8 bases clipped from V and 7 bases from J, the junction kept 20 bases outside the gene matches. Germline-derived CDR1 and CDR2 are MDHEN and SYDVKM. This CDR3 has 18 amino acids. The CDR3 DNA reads TGTGCCAGCCGAGACAGGGCCGTACCCGGGGTTGAAAATTCACCCCTCCACTTT. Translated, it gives CASRDRAVPGVENSPLHF.

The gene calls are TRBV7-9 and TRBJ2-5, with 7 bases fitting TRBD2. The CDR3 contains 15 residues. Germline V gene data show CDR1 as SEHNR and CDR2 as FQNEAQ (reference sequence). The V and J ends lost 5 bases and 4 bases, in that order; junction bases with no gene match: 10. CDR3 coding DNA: TGTGCCAGCAGCCCGGGACTAAGGGATGGAGAGACCCAGTACTTC. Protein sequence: CASSPGLRDGETQYF.

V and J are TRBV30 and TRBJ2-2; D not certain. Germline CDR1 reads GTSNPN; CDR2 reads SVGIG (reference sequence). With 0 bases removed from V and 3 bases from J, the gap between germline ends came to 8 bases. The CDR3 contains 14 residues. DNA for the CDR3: TGTGCCTGGAGTGTAGGCGGAGACACCGGGGAGCTGTTTTTT. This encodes CAWSVGGDTGELFF. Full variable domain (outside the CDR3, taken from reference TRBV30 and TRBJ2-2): SQTIHQWPATLVQPVGSPLSLECTVEGTSNPNLYWYRQAAGRGLQLLFYSVGIGQISSEVPQNLSASRPQDRQFILSSKKLLLSDSGFYLCAWSVGGDTGELFFGEGSRLTVL.

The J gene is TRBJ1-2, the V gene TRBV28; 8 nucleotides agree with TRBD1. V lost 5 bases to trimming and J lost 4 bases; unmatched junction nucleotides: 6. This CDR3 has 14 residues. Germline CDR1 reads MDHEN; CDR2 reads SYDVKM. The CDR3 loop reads CASSRSGGFYGYTF. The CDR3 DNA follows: TGTGCCAGCAGTCGCTCAGGGGGCTTCTATGGCTACACCTTC.

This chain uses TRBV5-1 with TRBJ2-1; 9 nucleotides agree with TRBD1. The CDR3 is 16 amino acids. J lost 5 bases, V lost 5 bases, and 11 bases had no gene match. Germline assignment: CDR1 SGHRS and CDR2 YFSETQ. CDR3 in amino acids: CASRLPRDREDNEQFF. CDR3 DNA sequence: TGCGCCAGCAGGCTACCCCGGGACAGGGAGGACAATGAGCAGTTCTTC.

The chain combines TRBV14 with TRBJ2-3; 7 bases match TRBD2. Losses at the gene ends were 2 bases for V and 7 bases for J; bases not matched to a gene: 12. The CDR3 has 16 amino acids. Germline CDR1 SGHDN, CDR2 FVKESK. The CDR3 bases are TGTGCCAGCAGCCAAACGGGGGGTTACTGGGAAAATACGCAGTATTTT. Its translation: CASSQTGGYWENTQYF.

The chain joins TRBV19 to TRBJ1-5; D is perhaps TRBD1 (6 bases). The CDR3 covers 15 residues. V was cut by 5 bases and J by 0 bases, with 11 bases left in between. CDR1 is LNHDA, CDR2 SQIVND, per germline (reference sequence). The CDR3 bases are TGTGCCAGTAGTTTGGGGGCGGTTAGCAATCAGCCCCAGCATTTT. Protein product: CASSLGAVSNQPQHF.

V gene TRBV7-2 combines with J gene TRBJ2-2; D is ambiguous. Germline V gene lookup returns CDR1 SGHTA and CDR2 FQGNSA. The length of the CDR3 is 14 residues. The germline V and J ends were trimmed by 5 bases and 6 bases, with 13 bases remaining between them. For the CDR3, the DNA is TGTGCCAGCAGCACCGGCCGACTCCCCGGGGAGCTGTTTTTT. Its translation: CASSTGRLPGELFF.

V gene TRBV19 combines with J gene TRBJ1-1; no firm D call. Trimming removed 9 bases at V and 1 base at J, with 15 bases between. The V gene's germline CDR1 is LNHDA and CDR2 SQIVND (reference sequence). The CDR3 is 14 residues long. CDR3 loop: CASKYPQENTEAFF. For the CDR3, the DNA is TGTGCCAGCAAATACCCTCAGGAGAACACTGAAGCTTTCTTT.